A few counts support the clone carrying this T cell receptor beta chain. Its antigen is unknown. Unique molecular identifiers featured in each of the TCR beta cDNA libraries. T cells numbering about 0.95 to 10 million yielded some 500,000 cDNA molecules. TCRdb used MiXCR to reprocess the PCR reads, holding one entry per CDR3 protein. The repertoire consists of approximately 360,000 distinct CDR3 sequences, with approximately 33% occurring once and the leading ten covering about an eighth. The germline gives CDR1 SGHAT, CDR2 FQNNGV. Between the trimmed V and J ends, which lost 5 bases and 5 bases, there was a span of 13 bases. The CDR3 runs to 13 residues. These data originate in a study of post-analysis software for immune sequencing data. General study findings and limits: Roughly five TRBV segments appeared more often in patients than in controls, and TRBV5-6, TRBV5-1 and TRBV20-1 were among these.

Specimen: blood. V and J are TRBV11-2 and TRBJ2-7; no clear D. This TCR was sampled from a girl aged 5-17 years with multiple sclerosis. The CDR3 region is CASSHSAPHEQYF. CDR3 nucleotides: TGTGCCAGCAGCCATAGTGCCCCCCACGAGCAGTACTTC.